The TCR beta chain under discussion was sequenced for a study of blood T cell repertoires in COVID-19. Across the study: Sample material is recorded as cDNA or gDNA derived from T cells, B-cell-depleted T cells, or PBMCs.

CDR1 is SGDLS, CDR2 YYNGEE, per germline. The length of the CDR3 is 14 residues. Trimming took 3 bases from V and 2 from J; bases not matched to a gene: 1. The authors' processing: Amplification of reference gene primers provided the estimated nucleated cell counts. Assay: immunoSEQ multiplex PCR; the TCRdb copy retains only in-frame clones and omits some. That table gives V, J and clone size, and the DNA gave D and trimming. The sample includes about 120,000 clones, around 80% seen only once; the top ten take just under 7.5%. This clone was picked up one time. The receptor's source is a man aged 70 or older with active or convalescent COVID-19. Sequenced sample: peripheral blood. The chain uses TRBV9 and TRBJ1-2, with 10 nucleotides matching TRBD1. The CDR3 protein is CASSGQGANYGYTF. The CDR3, as DNA: TGTGCCAGCAGCGGACAGGGGGCGAACTATGGCTACACCTTC.